These T cell receptor beta chains were read from a single sample in a study of T-cell reconstitution after alpha-beta-depleted transplantation in children. TCRdb fed the PCR reads into MiXCR, producing one record per CDR3 protein. Here the sample spans about 610,000 distinct CDR3 sequences, about 11% being singletons. The sample here was PBMCs from the stem cell graft donor, taken from the stem cell graft. The receptors derive from a human donor who donated a stem cell graft to a child with acute myeloid leukemia. The CDR3 runs from the conserved cysteine through the conserved F or W. D genes are given only for firm matches. Size is omitted from some rows. Given values are once, few, many or a class for expanded clones.

j_call v_call d_call clone_size cdr3_aa cdr3_nt
TRBJ2-7 TRBV29-1 . few CSVLRDYEQYF TGCAGCGTCCTCCGGGACTACGAGCAGTACTTC
TRBJ2-2 TRBV4-3 TRBD2 . CASSQGRLAGGDTGELFF TGCGCCAGCAGCCAAGGACGGCTAGCGGGAGGTGACACCGGGGAGCTGTTTTTT
TRBJ2-7 TRBV5-1 TRBD1 many CASSPGGDEQYF TGCGCCAGCAGCCCAGGGGGCGACGAGCAGTACTTC
TRBJ2-2 TRBV7-4 TRBD1 many CASGSSGTGFTGELFF TGTGCCAGCGGCTCATCCGGGACAGGGTTCACCGGGGAGCTGTTTTTT
TRBJ2-7 TRBV7-9 . . CASSPYRAYEQYF TGTGCCAGCAGCCCGTACAGGGCCTACGAGCAGTACTTC
TRBJ2-3 TRBV7-9 . many CASSLEKTDTQYF TGTGCCAGCAGCTTAGAGAAAACAGATACGCAGTATTTT
TRBJ1-2 TRBV6-5 TRBD1 few CATHWDSYGYTF TGTGCCACCCACTGGGACAGCTATGGCTACACCTTC
TRBJ1-5 TRBV7-9 . . CASSTIQGNQPQHF TGTGCCAGCAGCACGATCCAGGGAAATCAGCCCCAGCATTTT
TRBJ2-7 TRBV20-1 . many CSARKSYEQYF TGCAGTGCTAGGAAGTCCTACGAGCAGTACTTC
TRBJ2-3 TRBV3-1 TRBD2 few CASSHGSGSGIDTQYF TGTGCCAGCAGCCACGGTTCGGGTAGCGGGATTGATACGCAGTATTTT
TRBJ2-1 TRBV6-2/TRBV6-3 TRBD1 . CASTSVLGQGKYDEQFF TGTGCCAGCACCTCTGTATTGGGACAGGGAAAGTACGATGAGCAGTTCTTC
TRBJ2-3 TRBV11-2 TRBD2 few CASSLHLSGASGSGGSTDTQYF TGTGCCAGCAGCTTACATCTTTCCGGGGCTAGCGGGAGCGGAGGGAGTACAGATACGCAGTATTTT
TRBJ2-3 TRBV15 TRBD2 many CATSRKAGGPDTQYF TGTGCCACCAGCAGGAAGGCGGGAGGTCCAGATACGCAGTATTTT
TRBJ2-7 TRBV7-2 TRBD2 . CASSLEAGGLREQYF TGTGCCAGCAGCTTAGAGGCGGGAGGGCTGAGGGAGCAGTACTTC
TRBJ2-7 TRBV5-1 TRBD2 few CASSLVPSGSSYEQYF TGCGCCAGCAGCTTGGTTCCTAGCGGGAGCTCCTACGAGCAGTACTTC
TRBJ2-5 TRBV7-9 . many CASSRTETQYF TGTGCCAGCAGCCGGACGGAGACCCAGTACTTC
TRBJ2-2 TRBV14 . few CASSQVGGTGELFF TGCGCCAGCAGCCAAGTTGGAGGCACCGGGGAGCTGTTTTTT
TRBJ2-7 TRBV25-1 . many CASRSFYEQYF TGTGCCAGCAGGAGTTTTTACGAGCAGTACTTC
TRBJ2-3 TRBV6-2/TRBV6-3 . . CASISGWDTDTQYF TGTGCCAGCATAAGCGGATGGGACACAGATACGCAGTATTTT
TRBJ1-2 TRBV10-3 . many CAISATKGYTF TGTGCCATCAGTGCGACGAAGGGCTACACCTTC
TRBJ2-7 TRBV7-9 . few CASSSESVLGEQYF TGTGCCAGCAGCTCTGAGTCCGTATTGGGAGAGCAGTACTTC
TRBJ1-2 TRBV25-1 . few CASSERRWGYTF TGTGCCAGCAGTGAAAGGCGATGGGGCTACACCTTC
TRBJ2-7 TRBV4-3 . . CASSQALGSYEQYF TGCGCCAGCAGCCAAGCCCTTGGATCCTACGAGCAGTACTTC
TRBJ1-5 TRBV12-3/TRBV12-4 . few CASSPLGSHLSNQPQHF TGTGCCAGCAGTCCCCTAGGGAGTCATCTTAGCAATCAGCCCCAGCATTTT
TRBJ2-5 TRBV30 TRBD2 many CAWSGGLAGHLETQYF TGTGCCTGGAGTGGGGGACTAGCGGGGCACTTGGAGACCCAGTACTTC
TRBJ2-4 TRBV6-1 . few CASSPAVGKNIQYF TGTGCCAGCAGCCCAGCGGTAGGGAAAAACATTCAGTACTTC
TRBJ1-4 TRBV7-2 . . CASSLGIGTQNEKLFF TGTGCCAGCAGCTTAGGGATTGGGACTCAAAATGAAAAACTGTTTTTT
TRBJ1-5 TRBV20-1 . . CSARTRHSNQPQHF TGCAGTGCTAGGACACGCCATAGCAATCAGCCCCAGCATTTT
TRBJ1-5 TRBV12-3/TRBV12-4 . . CASSRTAQGQPQHF TGTGCCAGCAGTCGGACGGCCCAGGGTCAGCCCCAGCATTTT
TRBJ2-7 TRBV6-2/TRBV6-3 TRBD1 few CASRHRGLGSYEQYF TGTGCCAGCAGACACAGGGGGCTAGGTTCCTACGAGCAGTACTTC
TRBJ2-5 TRBV7-3 TRBD1 few CASSSRGTGEETQYF TGTGCCAGCAGCTCTCGCGGGACAGGCGAAGAGACCCAGTACTTC
TRBJ2-5 TRBV20-1 . many CSAVHQGQETQYF TGCAGTGCCGTCCATCAGGGACAAGAGACCCAGTACTTC
TRBJ2-7 TRBV15 TRBD1 many CATTKTGSYEQYF TGTGCCACCACAAAGACAGGGTCCTACGAGCAGTACTTC
TRBJ2-1 TRBV7-2 TRBD2 . CASSLFSGSVYNEQFF TGTGCCAGCAGCCTATTTAGCGGGAGCGTTTACAATGAGCAGTTCTTC
TRBJ2-3 TRBV20-1 . many CSASPQSTSTDTQYF TGCAGTGCTAGCCCGCAGTCCACTAGCACAGATACGCAGTATTTT
TRBJ2-3 TRBV7-2 . many CASSLAARRGRTDTQYF TGTGCCAGCAGCTTGGCAGCGCGTCGAGGCCGCACAGATACGCAGTATTTT
TRBJ1-5 TRBV27 . few CASSRQVEAQPQHF TGTGCCAGCAGCAGACAGGTGGAAGCTCAGCCCCAGCATTTT
TRBJ1-1 TRBV7-2 . many CASIPGQMNTEAFF TGTGCCAGCATCCCCGGCCAGATGAACACTGAAGCTTTCTTT
TRBJ2-7 TRBV6-1 TRBD2 many CASSSQRSGESYEQYF TGTGCCAGCAGCTCCCAGCGAAGCGGGGAATCCTACGAGCAGTACTTC
TRBJ2-7 TRBV9 . many CASSVDLGEQYF TGTGCCAGCAGCGTAGACCTGGGGGAGCAGTACTTC
TRBJ2-3 TRBV29-1 TRBD1 . CSVEGVTGGADTQYF TGCAGCGTTGAGGGGGTGACAGGGGGCGCCGATACGCAGTATTTT
TRBJ2-3 TRBV7-9 . . CASSLVPPDTQYF TGTGCCAGCAGCTTAGTTCCCCCAGATACGCAGTATTTT
TRBJ2-7 TRBV13 . many CASSLGSPIPYEQYF TGTGCCAGCAGCTTAGGTTCCCCGATACCCTACGAGCAGTACTTC
TRBJ2-7 TRBV3-1 . once CASSSSGLAYEQYF TGTGCCAGCAGCTCGAGCGGGTTGGCCTACGAGCAGTACTTC
TRBJ1-1 TRBV16 TRBD1 . CASSQTLGTGGEAFF TGTGCCAGCAGCCAGACCCTGGGGACAGGGGGAGAAGCTTTCTTT
TRBJ2-7 TRBV28 TRBD2 few CATTALAGLTSYEQYF TGTGCCACCACAGCCTTAGCGGGCTTAACTTCCTACGAGCAGTACTTC
TRBJ1-1 TRBV18 . . CASSPGGQMNTEAFF TGTGCCAGCTCACCAGGAGGGCAGATGAACACTGAAGCTTTCTTT
TRBJ2-7 TRBV5-6 . many CASSSRDKPYEQYF TGTGCCAGCAGCTCCCGGGACAAACCCTACGAGCAGTACTTC
TRBJ2-3 TRBV2 TRBD2 many CASSPLPGGTDTQYF TGTGCCAGCAGTCCTCTTCCGGGAGGTACAGATACGCAGTATTTT